This TCR beta chain was captured in a study of cytomegalovirus exposure and HLA in healthy donors. A multiplex PCR was run with 60 Vbeta primers and 13 Jbeta primers. Profiling relied on immunoSEQ multiplex PCR, and the TCRdb table lists in-frame clones only, not all of them. The table has around 180,000 clones, about 83% seen once. CDR3 length equals 14 residues. Trimming shortened V by 5 bases and J by 10 bases, and 20 bases separated the two germline ends. Germline V gene lookup returns CDR1 SEHNR and CDR2 FQNEAQ (reference sequence). This clone was recorded a few times. The clonotype was recovered from a girl aged 10 to 17 in good health and CMV-seropositive. Sequenced: PBMCs. The chain joins TRBV7-9 to TRBJ1-1; maybe TRBD1 (5 bases). CDR3 in amino acids: CASSLTPGAGPAFF. The CDR3 DNA reads TGTGCCAGCAGCCTAACTCCGGGCGCGGGACCAGCTTTCTTT.